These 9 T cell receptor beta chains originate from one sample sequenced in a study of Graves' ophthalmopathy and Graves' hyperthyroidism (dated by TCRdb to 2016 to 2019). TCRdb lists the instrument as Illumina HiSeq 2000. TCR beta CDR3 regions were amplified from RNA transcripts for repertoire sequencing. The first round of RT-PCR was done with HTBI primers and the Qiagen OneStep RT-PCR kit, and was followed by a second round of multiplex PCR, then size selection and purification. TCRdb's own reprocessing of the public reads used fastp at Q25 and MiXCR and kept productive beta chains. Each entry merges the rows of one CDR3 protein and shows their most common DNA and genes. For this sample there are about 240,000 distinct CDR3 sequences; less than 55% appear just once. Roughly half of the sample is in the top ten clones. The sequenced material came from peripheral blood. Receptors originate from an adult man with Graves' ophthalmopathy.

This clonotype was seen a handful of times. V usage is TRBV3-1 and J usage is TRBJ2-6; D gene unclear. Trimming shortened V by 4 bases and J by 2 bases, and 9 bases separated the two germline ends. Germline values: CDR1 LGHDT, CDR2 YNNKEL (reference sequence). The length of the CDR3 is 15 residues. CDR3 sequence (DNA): TGTGCCAGCAGCCTGGTTACTCCTGGGGCCAACGTCCTGACTTTC. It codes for CASSLVTPGANVLTF.

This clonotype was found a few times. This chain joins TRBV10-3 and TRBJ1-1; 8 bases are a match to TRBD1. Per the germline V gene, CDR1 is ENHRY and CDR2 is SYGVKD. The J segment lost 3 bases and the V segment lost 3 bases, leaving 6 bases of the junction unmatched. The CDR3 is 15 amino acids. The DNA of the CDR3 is TGTGCCATCAGTGATTATGACAGGGGTGACACTGAAGCTTTCTTT. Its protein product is CAISDYDRGDTEAFF.

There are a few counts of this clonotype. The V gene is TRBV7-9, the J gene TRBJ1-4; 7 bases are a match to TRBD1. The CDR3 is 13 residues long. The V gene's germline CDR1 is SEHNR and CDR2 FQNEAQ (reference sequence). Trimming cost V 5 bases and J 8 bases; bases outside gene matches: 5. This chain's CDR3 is CASSPGGAEKLFF. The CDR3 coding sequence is TGTGCCAGCAGCCCAGGGGGAGCCGAAAAACTGTTTTTT.

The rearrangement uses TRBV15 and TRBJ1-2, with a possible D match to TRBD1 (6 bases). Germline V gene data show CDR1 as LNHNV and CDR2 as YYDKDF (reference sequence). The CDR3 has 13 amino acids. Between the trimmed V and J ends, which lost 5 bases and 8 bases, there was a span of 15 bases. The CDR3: CATSQVRGRGYTF. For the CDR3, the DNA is TGTGCCACCAGCCAAGTCAGGGGCCGAGGCTACACCTTC.

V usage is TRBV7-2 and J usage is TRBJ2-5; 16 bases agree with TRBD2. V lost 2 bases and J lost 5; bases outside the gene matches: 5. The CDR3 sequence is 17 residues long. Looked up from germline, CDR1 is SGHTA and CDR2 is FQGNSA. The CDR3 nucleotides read TGTGCCAGCAGCTTAACCGGGACTAGCGGGGGGGTTGAGACCCAGTACTTC. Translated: CASSLTGTSGGVETQYF.

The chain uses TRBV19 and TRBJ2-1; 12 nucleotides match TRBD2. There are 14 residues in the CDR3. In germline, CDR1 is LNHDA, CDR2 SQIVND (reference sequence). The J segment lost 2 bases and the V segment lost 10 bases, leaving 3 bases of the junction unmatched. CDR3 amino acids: CATRTSGTYNEQFF. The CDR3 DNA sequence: TGTGCCACCCGGACTAGCGGGACCTACAATGAGCAGTTCTTC.

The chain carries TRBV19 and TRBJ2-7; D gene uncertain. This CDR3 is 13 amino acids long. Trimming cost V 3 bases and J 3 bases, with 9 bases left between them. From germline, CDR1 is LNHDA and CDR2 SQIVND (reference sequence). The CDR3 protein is CASSIAQRYEQYF. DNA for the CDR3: TGTGCCAGTAGTATTGCACAGCGCTACGAGCAGTACTTC.

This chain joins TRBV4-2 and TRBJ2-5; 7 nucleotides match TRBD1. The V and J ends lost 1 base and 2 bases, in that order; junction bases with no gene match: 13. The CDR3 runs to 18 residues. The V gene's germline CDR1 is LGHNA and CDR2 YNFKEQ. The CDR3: CASSQGTLLDRDQETQYF. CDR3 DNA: TGTGCCAGCAGCCAAGGTACTCTCCTCGACAGGGATCAAGAGACCCAGTACTTC.

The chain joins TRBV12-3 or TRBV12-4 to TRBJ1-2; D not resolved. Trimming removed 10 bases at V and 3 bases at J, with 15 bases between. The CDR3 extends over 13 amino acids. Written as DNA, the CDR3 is TGTGCCAACAGCCAGTCCTCAGACTATGGCTACACCTTC. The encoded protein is CANSQSSDYGYTF.